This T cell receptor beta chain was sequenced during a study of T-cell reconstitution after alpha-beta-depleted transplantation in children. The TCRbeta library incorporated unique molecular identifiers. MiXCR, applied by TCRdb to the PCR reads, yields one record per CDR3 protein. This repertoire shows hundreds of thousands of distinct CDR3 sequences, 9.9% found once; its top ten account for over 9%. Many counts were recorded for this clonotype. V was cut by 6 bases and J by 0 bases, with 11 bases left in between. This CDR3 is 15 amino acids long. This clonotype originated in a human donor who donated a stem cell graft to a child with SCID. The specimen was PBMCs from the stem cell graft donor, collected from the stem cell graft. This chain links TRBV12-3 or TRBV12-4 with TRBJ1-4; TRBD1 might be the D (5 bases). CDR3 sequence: CASRDTGPTNEKLFF. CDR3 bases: TGTGCCAGCAGGGACACCGGGCCAACTAATGAAAAACTGTTTTTT.